In its sample, the clone carrying this T cell receptor (beta chain) was seen a few times. Its antigen remains unidentified. Investigators isolated RNA and reverse transcribed it into cDNA to act as the sequencing template. Using immunoSEQ multiplex PCR, the repertoire was profiled, and TCRdb retains in-frame clones only, with some absent. Found here are about 140,000 clones, 86% of them singletons; the top ten hold about 13%. This record comes from a study of CD8+ T cells in alopecia areata. Notes on the study in general: Lesional tissue from the scalp (especially in alopecia totalis/universalis) showed higher clonality than normal scalp.

CDR3 length equals 14 residues. The V segment lost 7 bases and the J segment 3 bases; nucleotides outside the gene matches: 5. Germline CDR1 and CDR2: SQVTM and ANQGSEA. Treatment reported: oral pan-JAK inhibitor, 5-10 mg twice daily. Peripheral blood, together with lesional scalp punch biopsies, was collected from alopecia areata patients. Starting from PBMCs, sorting isolated CD4+ and CD8+ T cells. This clonotype was sampled from a human donor with alopecia areata. The specimen was CD8+ T cells sorted from blood, collected at week 4, from a patient treated with tofacitinib. This chain uses TRBV29-1 with TRBJ2-2; 10 nucleotides agree with TRBD1. The CDR3 is CSAFGQGDTGELFF. The DNA of the CDR3 is TGCAGCGCCTTTGGACAGGGGGACACCGGGGAGCTGTTTTTT.